Given below is one TCR beta chain in context. No antigen is known for it. Use of 60 Vbeta and 13 Jbeta primers characterized the PCR. Sequencing was performed with immunoSEQ multiplex PCR; in TCRdb, only in-frame clones are kept and a portion is missing. This sample has some 150,000 clones; over 65% occur once, and the top ten carry 1.5% to 2%. CDR1 is GTSNPN and CDR2 is SVGIG in the germline V gene (reference sequence). The junction had 6 bases not matched to a gene; V was cut back by 4 bases and J by 9 bases. This CDR3 has 12 amino acids. The sample originates from a study of cytomegalovirus exposure and HLA in healthy donors. Findings and limits, study-wide: TCR association rates varied by HLA locus in a later analysis, with DRB1 highest and HLA-C lowest. Several of the most significant clusters appeared linked to common viral pathogens, based on a later analysis. A previous analysis found most TCR beta V segments productive roughly 87% or roughly 30% of the time. Analyzed later, most CMV-associated TCR beta chains appeared HLA-restricted.

The source material was PBMCs. The clonotype comes from a woman aged 25 to 45 in good health and CMV-seronegative. The V gene is TRBV30, the J gene TRBJ1-5, with 7 bases fitting TRBD1. The CDR3: CAWNTGDGPQHF. CDR3 nucleotide sequence: TGTGCCTGGAATACAGGGGACGGGCCCCAGCATTTT. The full variable domain, completed using reference TRBV30 and TRBJ1-5, is SQTIHQWPATLVQPVGSPLSLECTVEGTSNPNLYWYRQAAGRGLQLLFYSVGIGQISSEVPQNLSASRPQDRQFILSSKKLLLSDSGFYLCAWNTGDGPQHFGDGTRLSIL.